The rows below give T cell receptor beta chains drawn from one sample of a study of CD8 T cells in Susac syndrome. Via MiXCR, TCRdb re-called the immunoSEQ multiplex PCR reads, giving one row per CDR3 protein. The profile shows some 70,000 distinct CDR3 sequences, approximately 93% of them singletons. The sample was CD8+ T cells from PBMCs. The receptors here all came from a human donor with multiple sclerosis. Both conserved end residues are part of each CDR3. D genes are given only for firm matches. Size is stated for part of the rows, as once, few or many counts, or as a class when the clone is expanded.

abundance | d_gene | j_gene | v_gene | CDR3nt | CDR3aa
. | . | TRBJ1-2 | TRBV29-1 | TGCAGCGTTGAGAACAGCCTTTATGGCTACACCTTC | CSVENSLYGYTF
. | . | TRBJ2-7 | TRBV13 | TGTGCCAGCAGCTTCGACAGGAACCCTCGGGAACAGTACTTC | CASSFDRNPREQYF
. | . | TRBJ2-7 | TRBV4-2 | TGTGCCAGCAGCCAAGTGCGGGACAGCTCCTACGAGCAGTACTTC | CASSQVRDSSYEQYF
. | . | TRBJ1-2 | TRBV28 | TGTGCCAGCAGTTCCTCCCCCCGGGTTCTGGATGGCTACACCTTC | CASSSSPRVLDGYTF
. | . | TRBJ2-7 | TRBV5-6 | TGTGCCAGCAGCTCGGGTCTTACCTACGAGCAGTACTTC | CASSSGLTYEQYF
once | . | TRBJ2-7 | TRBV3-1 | TGTGCCAGCAGCCAGGGGCGGAGCGCCACCTCCTACGAGCAGTACTTC | CASSQGRSATSYEQYF
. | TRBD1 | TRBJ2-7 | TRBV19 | TGTGCCAGTAGTTCACCGGGACAGGGGACATACGAGCAGTACTTC | CASSSPGQGTYEQYF
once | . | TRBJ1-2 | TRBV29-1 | TGCAGCGTTGAACTCTATGGCTACACCTTC | CSVELYGYTF
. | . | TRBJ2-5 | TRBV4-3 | TGCGCCAGCAGCCACACGCCGGGACACGACCAAGAGACCCAGTACTTC | CASSHTPGHDQETQYF
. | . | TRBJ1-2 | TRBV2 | TGTGCCAGCAGTGAAACCGTCGGGAATTACTATGGCTACACCTTC | CASSETVGNYYGYTF
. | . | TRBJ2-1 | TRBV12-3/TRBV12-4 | TGTGCCAGCAGTCAACCGAACTACAATGAGCAGTTCTTC | CASSQPNYNEQFF
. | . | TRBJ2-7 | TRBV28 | TGTGCCAGCAGTTTATCTGGGACACACGAGCAGTACTTC | CASSLSGTHEQYF
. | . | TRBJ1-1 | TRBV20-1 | TGCAGTGCTAGAGAGTCAGGGAACACTGAAGCTTTCTTT | CSARESGNTEAFF
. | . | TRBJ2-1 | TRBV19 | TGTGCCAGTACCTCGGCGGGTAATGAGCAGTTCTTC | CASTSAGNEQFF
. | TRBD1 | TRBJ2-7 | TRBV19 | TGTGCCAGCTCAACCGACAGGGCCTACGAGCAGTACTTC | CASSTDRAYEQYF